This T cell receptor beta chain was recovered during a study of beta chain features in type 1 diabetes. V was cut by 3 bases and J by 5 bases, with 6 bases left in between. Germline values: CDR1 DFQATT, CDR2 SNEGSKA (reference sequence). The CDR3 runs 11 residues. Study-wide points: Type 1 diabetes patients had VDJ junctions that carried fewer insertions and more deletions. Patients showed naive, central memory and Treg TCRB repertoires that appeared more similar than those of healthy donors.

About this clone: Antigen unknown.

The authors reverse transcribed all of the isolated RNA, so sequencing captured expressed TCRB transcripts. The method was immunoSEQ multiplex PCR; TCRdb's version includes in-frame clones alone and lacks a portion of them. The sample carries about 240,000 clones, less than 35% recorded once. The sequence was obtained from a man aged 30 to 39 in good health. Sequencing was done on a sample of central memory CD4+ T cells from blood. This sequence joins TRBV20-1 and TRBJ2-3; no definite D call. CDR3 sequence (DNA): TGCAGTGCTAGTGCACAAGATACGCAGTATTTT. It specifies CSASAQDTQYF.